These T cell receptor beta chains were read from a single sample in a study of cytomegalovirus exposure and HLA in healthy donors. TCRdb keeps only in-frame clones here, not all; method: immunoSEQ multiplex PCR. This sample has approximately 180,000 clones, with about three quarters found just once. The sample taken for sequencing was PBMCs. The receptors were sampled from a man aged 35 to 55 in good health and CMV-seropositive. Both conserved end residues are part of each CDR3. The D gene is left open where the match is weak. Expanded clones are given a class, and other clones once, few, many or no size at all.

>TRBV19|.|.|TRBJ2-3
TGTGCCAGTAGGGACACCATTAGCACAGATACGCAGTATTTT
CASRDTISTDTQYF
>TRBV5-1|TRBD1|.|TRBJ2-2
TGCGCCAGCAGCTTGGTAGGACAGGGGACCGGGGAGCTGTTTTTT
CASSLVGQGTGELFF
>TRBV7-8|TRBD2|.|TRBJ2-1
TGTGCCAGCAGCTTAGGGTCCCTAGCGGGGCCTCGAAAGCAGTTCTTC
CASSLGSLAGPRKQFF
>TRBV10-1|.|.|TRBJ2-2
TGCGCCAGCAGTTTACCGAGCACCGGGGAGCTGTTTTTT
CASSLPSTGELFF
>TRBV28|TRBD2|few|TRBJ2-7
TGTGCCAGCAGCCCAGCGGGAGACAACGAGCAGTACTTC
CASSPAGDNEQYF
>TRBV7-2|TRBD1|once|TRBJ2-1
TGTGCCAGCAGCTTAGCCCCGGGACAGGGCGGTGAGCAGTTCTTC
CASSLAPGQGGEQFF
>TRBV6-1|.|.|TRBJ2-4
TGTGCCAGCAGACTCACCTCGGGCGGGGTGAACAGTCAGTACTTC
CASRLTSGGVNSQYF
>TRBV19|.|.|TRBJ1-1
TGTGCCAGTACTCAAACAGGGTTTGAAGCTTTCTTT
CASTQTGFEAFF
>TRBV19|.|once|TRBJ1-2
TGTGCCAGTAGTATTGGGGGCAGTGGCTACACCTTC
CASSIGGSGYTF
>TRBV7-8|.|.|TRBJ1-4
TGTGCCAGCAGCTTAAACCACCTTAGTGATAATGAAAAACTGTTTTTT
CASSLNHLSDNEKLFF
>TRBV7-6|.|.|TRBJ2-1
TGTGCCAGCAGCCGATATCCCAGCTCCTACAATGAGCAGTTCTTC
CASSRYPSSYNEQFF